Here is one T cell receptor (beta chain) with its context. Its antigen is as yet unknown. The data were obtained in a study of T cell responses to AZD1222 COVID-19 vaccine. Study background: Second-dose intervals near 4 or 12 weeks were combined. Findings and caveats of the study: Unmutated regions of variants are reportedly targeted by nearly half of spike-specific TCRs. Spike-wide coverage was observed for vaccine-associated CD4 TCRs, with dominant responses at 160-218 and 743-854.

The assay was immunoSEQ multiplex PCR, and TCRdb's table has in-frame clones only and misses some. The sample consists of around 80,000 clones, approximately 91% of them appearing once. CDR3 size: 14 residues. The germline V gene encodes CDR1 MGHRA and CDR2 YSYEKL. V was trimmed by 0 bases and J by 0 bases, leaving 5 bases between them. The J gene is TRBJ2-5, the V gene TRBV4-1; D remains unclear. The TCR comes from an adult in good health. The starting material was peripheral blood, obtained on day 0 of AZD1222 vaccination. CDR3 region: CASSQEAHQETQYF. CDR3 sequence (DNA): TGCGCCAGCAGCCAAGAGGCTCACCAAGAGACCCAGTACTTC.